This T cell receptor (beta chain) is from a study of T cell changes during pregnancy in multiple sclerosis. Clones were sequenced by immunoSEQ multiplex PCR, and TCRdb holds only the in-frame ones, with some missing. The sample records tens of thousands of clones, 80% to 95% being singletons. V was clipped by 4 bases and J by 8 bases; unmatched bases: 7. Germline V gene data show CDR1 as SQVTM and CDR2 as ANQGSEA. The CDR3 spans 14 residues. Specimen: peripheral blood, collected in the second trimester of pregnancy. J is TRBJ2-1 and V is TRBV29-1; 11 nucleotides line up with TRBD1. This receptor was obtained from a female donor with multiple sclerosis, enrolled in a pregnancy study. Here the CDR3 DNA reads TGCAGCGTTGTGGACAGGGGGCTTGTAGATGAGCAGTTCTTC. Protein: CSVVDRGLVDEQFF.